The 15 T cell receptor beta chains below were found in one sample sequenced in a study of vaccination effects on CD4 cells after COVID-19. Their cognate antigens are unknown. Using immunoSEQ multiplex PCR, the repertoire was profiled, and TCRdb retains in-frame clones only, with some absent. The repertoire holds more than 60,000 clones, with about 69% as singletons. Having been cultured for around ten days, the cells underwent CD4+ T cell isolation. Source: CD4+ T cells from PBMCs cultured without peptide, taken before COVID-19 vaccination. Receptors originate from a human donor who had a prior SARS-CoV-2 infection.

The gene calls are TRBV15 and TRBJ2-7, with 7 bases matching TRBD1. The germline V gene encodes CDR1 LNHNV and CDR2 YYDKDF (reference sequence). The CDR3 runs to 15 residues. The V gene end was trimmed by 1 base and the J gene end by 3 bases; junction bases not matched to a gene: 6. In DNA form, the CDR3 reads TGTGCCACCAGCAGAGCACGGGACAGCCACTACGAGCAGTACTTC. Translation: CATSRARDSHYEQYF.

The chain carries TRBV9 and TRBJ1-2; 9 positions agree with TRBD1. The CDR3 consists of 15 residues. Germline trimming cut 4 bases from V and 5 bases from J; bases unmatched to any gene: 9. Looked up from germline, CDR1 is SGDLS and CDR2 is YYNGEE. The CDR3 DNA reads TGTGCCAGCAGCCTACACAGGGGGCCTGGGTATGGCTACACCTTC. Amino acid sequence: CASSLHRGPGYGYTF.

The J gene is TRBJ1-5, the V gene TRBV27; D unresolved. The CDR3 runs to 13 residues. V dropped 4 bases and J dropped 2 bases, with 6 bases sitting between them. Germline CDR1 and CDR2: MNHEY and SMNVEV (reference sequence). CDR3 in amino acids: CASSSSRNQPQHF. The CDR3 nucleotides are TGTGCCAGCAGTTCGTCGCGCAATCAGCCCCAGCATTTT.

Here the CDR3 reads CASSLDPGQGAEAFF. CDR3 nucleotides: TGTGCCAGCAGCTTGGATCCGGGACAGGGTGCTGAAGCTTTCTTT. The chain carries TRBV5-4 and TRBJ1-1; 9 bases line up with TRBD1. Germline loops: CDR1 SGHNT, CDR2 YYREEE (reference sequence). CDR3 length: 15 amino acids. Trimming took 0 bases from V and 6 from J; bases not matched to a gene: 6. The complete variable domain, with remaining parts taken from reference TRBV5-4 and TRBJ1-1, reads ETGVTQSPTHLIKTRGQQVTLRCSSQSGHNTVSWYQQALGQGPQFIFQYYREEENGRGNFPPRFSGLQFPNYSSELNVNALELDDSALYLCASSLDPGQGAEAFFGQGTRLTVV.

DNA of the CDR3: TGTGCCAGCAGGTTGACGGCTGGAAACACCATATATTTT. As protein: CASRLTAGNTIYF. The chain employs TRBV12-3 or TRBV12-4 and TRBJ1-3; D not certain. Trimming took 6 bases from V and 2 from J, leaving 8 bases between them. This CDR3 has 13 amino acids.

The chain uses TRBV19 and TRBJ1-5; the D gene is possibly TRBD1 (6 bases). Trimming removed 5 bases at V and 1 base at J, with 15 bases between. The CDR3 contains 16 residues. Looked up from germline, CDR1 is LNHDA and CDR2 is SQIVND (reference sequence). CDR3 sequence: CASSVQGARSNQPQHF. Written as DNA, the CDR3 is TGTGCCAGTAGTGTACAGGGCGCTCGCAGCAATCAGCCCCAGCATTTT.

This chain connects TRBV19 to TRBJ1-4; TRBD1 matches 9 bases. V lost 2 bases and J lost 8; bases outside the gene matches: 9. Per the germline V gene, CDR1 is LNHDA and CDR2 is SQIVND (reference sequence). The CDR3 consists of 16 residues. The CDR3 DNA reads TGTGCCAGTAGTATACAAGGGGCGGGGACAGGGGAAAAACTGTTTTTT. It codes for CASSIQGAGTGEKLFF.

The chain combines TRBV5-5 with TRBJ1-2; a possible D gene is TRBD1 (5 bases). Germline V CDR1 and CDR2: SGHKS, YYEKEE (reference sequence). V lost 4 bases, J lost 6 bases, and 13 bases lay in between. CDR3 length: 13 amino acids. The CDR3: CASSLGRRDGYTF. CDR3 DNA: TGTGCCAGCAGCCTGGGGCGGAGAGATGGCTACACCTTC.

The chain uses TRBV2 and TRBJ1-2, with D unresolved. There are 13 residues in the CDR3. Germline V CDR1 and CDR2: SNHLY, FYNNEI. Between the trimmed V and J ends, which lost 6 bases and 2 bases, there was a span of 10 bases. CDR3 in amino acids: CASSLGLNYGYTF. For the CDR3, the DNA is TGTGCCAGCAGCCTAGGGTTGAACTATGGCTACACCTTC.

The rearrangement joins TRBV3-1 (or the pseudogene TRBV3-2) to TRBJ2-1; the D gene is possibly TRBD1 (6 bases). V lost 6 bases to trimming and J lost 2 bases, with 14 bases between them. Looked up from germline, CDR1 is LGHDT and CDR2 is YNNKEL (reference sequence). CDR3 length: 15 amino acids. CDR3 nucleotide sequence: TGTGCCAGCAGTCCTATCACAGGGCCCTACAATGAGCAGTTCTTC. It specifies CASSPITGPYNEQFF.

The V gene is TRBV3-1 (or the pseudogene TRBV3-2), the J gene TRBJ2-7; D gene unclear. Per germline, CDR1 LGHDT and CDR2 YNNKEL (reference sequence). CDR3 length equals 14 residues. With 4 bases removed from V and 1 base from J, the gap between germline ends came to 11 bases. In DNA form, the CDR3 reads TGTGCCAGCAGCCCCCCCACTGGGTCCTACGAGCAGTACTTC. Encoded protein: CASSPPTGSYEQYF.

This sequence joins TRBV4-3 and TRBJ2-2; the match to TRBD2 covers 11 bases. The CDR3 consists of 17 residues. V trimming: 4 bases; J trimming: 5 bases; junction bases outside the gene matches: 9. Germline lookup yields CDR1 LGHNA and CDR2 YSLEER. CDR3 in amino acids: CASSLAGGGMGTGELFF. The CDR3 DNA is TGCGCCAGCAGCCTAGCGGGAGGGGGGATGGGGACCGGGGAGCTGTTTTTT.

This rearrangement joins TRBV7-9 to TRBJ2-5, with 7 bases identical to TRBD1. Trimming at V came to 5 bases and at J to 5 bases, leaving 11 bases not matched to a gene. This CDR3 is 15 amino acids long. CDR1 SEHNR and CDR2 FQNEAQ come from the germline V gene (reference sequence). The DNA for the CDR3 is TGTGCCAGCAGCATAACAGGGGTTGGGCCGGAGACCCAGTACTTC. It is translated as CASSITGVGPETQYF.

This clone was seen a single time. One junction end does not reproduce the germline sequence, and a read error may be involved. J is TRBJ2-7 and V is TRBV5-1, with unresolved D. The germline gives CDR1 SGHRS, CDR2 YFSETQ. This CDR3 spans 14 amino acids. CDR3 nucleotides: TGCGCCAGCAGCTCTCGGCCCGGCTCCAACGAGCAGTACTTC. This encodes CASSSRPGSNEQYF.

The chain couples TRBV4-1 to TRBJ2-7; D remains ambiguous. The CDR3 length is 13 residues. Germline V gives CDR1 MGHRA, CDR2 YSYEKL. V was clipped by 4 bases and J by 1 base, with 8 bases between them. CDR3 sequence reads: CASSRSESYEQYF. CDR3 nucleotide sequence: TGCGCCAGCAGCCGGAGCGAATCCTACGAGCAGTACTTC.